This TCR beta chain was found in a study of CD8+ T cells in alopecia areata. The study's findings and limits: Mice gave a clearer picture of TCR sharing than patients did, possibly for HLA-related reasons. Alphabeta T cells residing in normal skin are also sequenced in scalp samples.

Cells that came from pooled cutaneous lymph nodes were sorted using CD4, CD8alpha, NKG2D, NKG2ACE and other markers. From germline, CDR1 is FNHDT and CDR2 SITEND (reference sequence). There are 13 residues in the CDR3. Sequencing templates came from extracted RNA that was reverse transcribed into cDNA. Clones were read by immunoSEQ multiplex PCR, and TCRdb kept only the in-frame ones, dropping some. The sample is made up of about 270,000 clones, none counted only once. This clone has just a few counts. Its target is not known. Here the gene names and germline are mouse. The CDR3 extends 4 residues past the end of the read, so its final part is completed from the germline J gene.

The chain is built from TRBV19 and TRBJ2-7; 11 bases agree with TRBD1. The receptor's source is a C3H/HeJ mouse with alopecia areata. The strain bears MHC haplotype H2-k. The sequencing input was CD4+ T cells sorted from a lymph node. The sequenced part of the CDR3 DNA is TGTGCCAGCACCCGGACAGGGGGCGAT. Protein: CASTRTGGD. The full CDR3 sequence reads CASTRTGGDEQYF.